This passage covers 27 T cell receptor beta chains from one sample sequenced in a study of cytomegalovirus exposure and HLA in healthy donors. Vbeta (60) and Jbeta (13) primers were used in the PCR. Sequenced by immunoSEQ multiplex PCR; TCRdb stores in-frame clones only, minus some. This table lists around 150,000 clones. The specimen was PBMCs. These receptors came from a man aged 40-49 years in good health and CMV-seronegative.

The chain has TRBV6-6 and TRBJ2-7; the D gene is possibly TRBD1 (5 bases). The V gene lost 2 bases and the J gene lost 4 bases, with 15 bases spanning the gap. The CDR3 extends over 15 amino acids. Germline V gene data show CDR1 as MNHNY and CDR2 as SVGAGI (reference sequence). The CDR3 DNA reads TGTGCCAGCAGTTACCCCACGGGTAGGGGTTACGAGCAGTACTTC. It encodes CASSYPTGRGYEQYF.

This chain uses TRBV6-4 with TRBJ1-1; possibly TRBD1 for D (5 bases). The CDR3 is 17 residues long. CDR1 MRHNA and CDR2 SNTAGT come from the germline V gene. V was clipped by 3 bases and J by 5 bases, with 22 bases between them. CDR3 sequence: CASSEGGGKRGWTEAFF. The CDR3, as DNA: TGTGCCAGCAGTGAGGGGGGAGGGAAAAGAGGTTGGACTGAAGCTTTCTTT.

V is TRBV15 and J is TRBJ1-5, with a possible D match to TRBD1 (5 bases). The germline gives CDR1 LNHNV, CDR2 YYDKDF (reference sequence). The CDR3 runs to 16 residues. V dropped 2 bases and J dropped 1 base, with 12 bases sitting between them. CDR3 region: CATSRSGGLSNQPQHF. The CDR3 nucleotides are TGTGCCACCAGCAGATCTGGGGGGTTGAGCAATCAGCCCCAGCATTTT.

V is TRBV5-1 and J is TRBJ2-5, with 13 bases matching TRBD2. The J call may be mistaken, given a closer DNA end match to TRBJ2-7. CDR1 and CDR2 from the germline V gene are SGHRS and YFSETQ. The CDR3 extends over 16 amino acids. CDR3 region: CASSLTSGGVSYEQYF. The DNA of the CDR3 is TGCGCCAGCAGCTTGACTAGCGGGGGGGTTTCCTACGAGCAGTACTTC.

In DNA form, the CDR3 reads TGTGCCAGCAGCTTGGCGGGGGGGTCGAGAACTGAAGCTTTCTTT. It encodes CASSLAGGSRTEAFF. V usage is TRBV5-4 and J usage is TRBJ1-1; possibly TRBD1 for D (5 bases). The germline V gene encodes CDR1 SGHNT and CDR2 YYREEE (reference sequence). The V end was cut by 0 bases, the J end by 5 bases, with 14 bases between. The CDR3 totals 15 residues.

The DNA of the CDR3 is TGCAGCGCCTCTAGGGACACCACAGATACGCAGTATTTT. Its protein product is CSASRDTTDTQYF. V and J are TRBV29-1 and TRBJ2-3; a possible D gene is TRBD1 (6 bases). The ends were cut back, 7 bases at V and 2 bases at J, with 13 bases in the middle. The CDR3 is 13 amino acids. Germline CDR1 is SQVTM and CDR2 is ANQGSEA.

The chain combines TRBV28 with TRBJ2-7, with 11 bases fitting TRBD2. Germline-derived CDR1 and CDR2 are MDHEN and SYDVKM. V lost 8 bases to trimming and J lost 3 bases; unmatched junction nucleotides: 9. The CDR3 runs 15 residues. Here the CDR3 reads CASRSPGLADYEQYF. DNA for the CDR3: TGTGCCAGCCGTTCACCGGGACTAGCGGACTACGAGCAGTACTTC.

The genes are TRBV19 and TRBJ1-1, with D maybe TRBD1 (6 bases). The CDR3 length is 15 residues. The V end was cut by 0 bases, the J end by 6 bases, with 14 bases between. The germline V gene has CDR1 LNHDA and CDR2 SQIVND (reference sequence). The CDR3 region has the DNA TGTGCCAGTAGTATAGATCGAGGCAGGGGCGCTGAAGCTTTCTTT. Its protein product is CASSIDRGRGAEAFF.

V gene TRBV4-3 combines with J gene TRBJ1-6; tentatively, D is TRBD1 (6 bases). Trimming cost V 6 bases and J 6 bases, with 12 bases left between them. The CDR3 is 14 residues long. Germline loops: CDR1 LGHNA, CDR2 YSLEER. The CDR3 nucleotides are TGCGCCAGCAGTCATACAGGGATTAATTCACCCCTCCACTTT. This encodes CASSHTGINSPLHF.

In DNA form, the CDR3 reads TGTGCCAGCAGCCCCCTCCCTAATCAGCCCCAGCATTTT. It encodes CASSPLPNQPQHF. J is TRBJ1-5 and V is TRBV7-9; D unclear. Germline CDR1 and CDR2: SEHNR and FQNEAQ (reference sequence). This CDR3 is 13 amino acids long. Trimming left V 5 bases short and J 4 bases short, with 9 bases between.

The chain joins TRBV4-1 to TRBJ2-1, with TRBD2 as a possible D gene (6 bases). Germline assignment: CDR1 MGHRA and CDR2 YSYEKL. The CDR3 loop spans 14 amino acids. V shed 4 bases and J shed 9 bases, with 16 bases lying between them. This chain's CDR3 is CASSPNLARGEQFF. The CDR3 region has the DNA TGCGCCAGCAGCCCCAACTTGGCGCGGGGTGAGCAGTTCTTC.

The V gene is TRBV5-6, the J gene TRBJ1-2; D call uncertain. Germline V gives CDR1 SGHDT, CDR2 YYEEEE. The CDR3 runs 16 residues. Trimming removed 5 bases from V and 0 bases from J, with 17 bases in between. CDR3: CASSFGSGEANYGYTF. As DNA, the CDR3 is TGTGCCAGCAGTTTTGGGTCCGGGGAAGCTAACTATGGCTACACCTTC.

The V call is TRBV7-9, the J call TRBJ1-6, with D possibly matching TRBD1 (5 bases). The V and J ends lost 2 bases and 9 bases respectively, with 14 bases between them. The CDR3 covers 15 residues. Germline-derived CDR1 and CDR2 are SEHNR and FQNEAQ (reference sequence). CDR3 sequence: CASSLPSGVSSPLHF. DNA of the CDR3: TGTGCCAGCAGCTTACCTTCGGGGGTGAGTTCACCCCTCCACTTT.

CDR3 sequence reads: CASSPSSPGTAPTKQYF. In DNA form, the CDR3 reads TGTGCCAGCTCACCAAGTTCCCCCGGGACAGCCCCTACGAAGCAGTACTTC. The rearrangement links TRBV18 to TRBJ2-7; 7 bases fit TRBD1. J lost 8 bases, V lost 2 bases, and 18 bases had no gene match. Germline V gene sequence: CDR1 KGHSH, CDR2 LQKENI. CDR3 length: 17 residues.

The chain joins TRBV21-1 to TRBJ1-2; TRBD1, the D gene given by the table, was not confirmed from the DNA. TRBV21-1 is designated a pseudogene. The length of the CDR3 is 16 residues. CDR3 residues: CASSMRVLQGEVGYTF. CDR3 bases: TGTGCCAGCAGCATGAGGGTCCTACAGGGAGAGGTGGGCTACACCTTC.

V gene TRBV19 combines with J gene TRBJ1-4, with 9 bases identical to TRBD1. Germline loops: CDR1 LNHDA, CDR2 SQIVND (reference sequence). Germline trimming cut 4 bases from V and 5 bases from J; bases unmatched to any gene: 2. This CDR3 is built from 14 residues. The CDR3 loop reads CASSKDRGNEKLFF. The CDR3 DNA reads TGTGCCAGTAGTAAGGACAGGGGAAATGAAAAACTGTTTTTT.

The V gene is TRBV15, the J gene TRBJ2-7; 11 nucleotides align to TRBD1. The germline V gene encodes CDR1 LNHNV and CDR2 YYDKDF (reference sequence). V shed 1 base, J shed 4 bases, and the junction held 3 bases outside the gene matches. This CDR3 has 15 residues. In DNA form, the CDR3 reads TGTGCCACCAGCAGAGGCGGGACAGGGGGGTACGAGCAGTACTTC. Residues: CATSRGGTGGYEQYF. The entire variable domain, with the rest obtained from reference TRBV15 and TRBJ2-7, is as follows: DAMVIQNPRYQVTQFGKPVTLSCSQTLNHNVMYWYQQKSSQAPKLLFHYYDKDFNNEADTPDNFQSRRPNTSFCFLDIRSPGLGDTAMYLCATSRGGTGGYEQYFGPGTRLTVT.

The genes are TRBV14 and TRBJ2-5, with 7 nucleotides matching TRBD1. Germline lookup yields CDR1 SGHDN and CDR2 FVKESK. With 4 bases clipped from V and 2 bases from J, the junction kept 7 bases outside the gene matches. The CDR3 loop spans 15 amino acids. CDR3 region: CASSRYRGRQETQYF. Here the CDR3 DNA reads TGTGCCAGCAGCCGATACAGGGGAAGGCAAGAGACCCAGTACTTC.

The CDR3 protein is CASSAEGGQYGYTF. CDR3 DNA sequence: TGTGCCAGCAGCGCGGAGGGGGGACAGTATGGCTACACCTTC. This chain joins TRBV9 and TRBJ1-2; 7 nucleotides agree with TRBD1. CDR3 length equals 14 residues. Germline assignment: CDR1 SGDLS and CDR2 YYNGEE. The V and J ends lost 3 bases and 5 bases, in that order; junction bases with no gene match: 7.

As to this clone: The same CDR3 arises from other DNA sequences in this sample as well. The rearrangement uses TRBV9 and TRBJ1-6; D possibly corresponds to TRBD1 (6 bases). V was shortened by 3 bases and J by 6 bases, with 16 bases between the two germline ends. Germline assignment: CDR1 SGDLS and CDR2 YYNGEE. This CDR3 has 16 residues. Here the CDR3 reads CASSARPGVGNSPLHF. The CDR3 bases are TGTGCCAGCAGCGCCCGCCCAGGGGTGGGTAATTCACCCCTCCACTTT.

This chain joins TRBV10-3 and TRBJ2-7; D call uncertain. Trimming removed 10 bases from V and 0 bases from J, with 10 bases in between. Looked up from germline, CDR1 is ENHRY and CDR2 is SYGVKD. The CDR3 totals 12 residues. The CDR3 DNA follows: TGTGCCACCACTTCGGGCTCCTACGAGCAGTACTTC. Its protein is CATTSGSYEQYF.

J is TRBJ1-2 and V is TRBV2; 7 bases line up with TRBD1. The trim removed 5 bases at V and 5 bases at J, leaving 8 bases unmatched. Germline CDR1 reads SNHLY; CDR2 reads FYNNEI. The CDR3 runs 14 residues. The CDR3 sequence is CASSSGGTEYGYTF. The CDR3 nucleotides read TGTGCCAGCAGTTCCGGCGGGACAGAGTATGGCTACACCTTC. The full variable domain, its missing parts supplied by reference TRBV2 and TRBJ1-2, is EPEVTQTPSHQVTQMGQEVILRCVPISNHLYFYWYRQILGQKVEFLVSFYNNEISEKSEIFDDQFSVERPDGSNFTLKIRSTKLEDSAMYFCASSSGGTEYGYTFGSGTRLTVV.

The chain joins TRBV5-1 to TRBJ1-2; 11 nucleotides line up with TRBD1. With V trimmed by 3 bases and J by 8 bases, 9 bases remained unmatched. Germline CDR1 and CDR2: SGHRS and YFSETQ. The CDR3 has 15 residues. The CDR3 here is CASSSRPGQGGGYTF. DNA for the CDR3: TGCGCCAGCAGCTCACGCCCGGGACAGGGGGGCGGCTACACCTTC.

The chain employs TRBV5-6 and TRBJ1-5; a weak D match, TRBD1 (6 bases). This CDR3 comprises 19 residues. The V gene lost 3 bases and the J gene lost 2 bases, with 24 bases spanning the gap. Germline loops: CDR1 SGHDT, CDR2 YYEEEE. The DNA for the CDR3 is TGTGCCAGCAGCTACCATGACGGCTGGACAGCAGCTCGCAATCAGCCCCAGCATTTT. Protein product: CASSYHDGWTAARNQPQHF.

Details on this clone: Other DNA sequences in this sample translate to the same CDR3. This chain joins TRBV2 and TRBJ1-2; 9 bases align to TRBD1. This CDR3 region has 14 residues. Germline assignment: CDR1 SNHLY and CDR2 FYNNEI. V shed 2 bases, J shed 5 bases, and the junction held 3 bases outside the gene matches. CDR3 coding DNA: TGTGCCAGCAGTGAACAGGACAGGGGATATGGCTACACCTTC. Translated: CASSEQDRGYGYTF.

The genes are TRBV19 and TRBJ2-1; a possible D gene is TRBD1 (5 bases). Trimming removed 4 bases at V and 0 bases at J, with 10 bases between. This CDR3 comprises 15 residues. Germline V lookup: CDR1 LNHDA, CDR2 SQIVND (reference sequence). The CDR3 sequence: CASSKDTSSYNEQFF. The CDR3 DNA follows: TGTGCCAGTAGTAAGGACACCTCCTCCTACAATGAGCAGTTCTTC.

This sequence joins TRBV13 and TRBJ1-4; 8 nucleotides align to TRBD1. V shed 5 bases and J 3 bases; nucleotides not matched to a gene: 8. The CDR3 spans 16 residues. Germline values: CDR1 PRHDT, CDR2 FYEKMQ (reference sequence). CDR3 sequence reads: CASSPRGQGANEKLFF. CDR3 in DNA: TGTGCCAGCAGCCCCAGGGGGCAGGGGGCTAATGAAAAACTGTTTTTT. Drawing the rest from reference TRBV13 and TRBJ1-4, the complete variable domain is AAGVIQSPRHLIKEKRETATLKCYPIPRHDTVYWYQQGPGQDPQFLISFYEKMQSDKGSIPDRFSAQQFSDYHSELNMSSLELGDSALYFCASSPRGQGANEKLFFGSGTQLSVL.